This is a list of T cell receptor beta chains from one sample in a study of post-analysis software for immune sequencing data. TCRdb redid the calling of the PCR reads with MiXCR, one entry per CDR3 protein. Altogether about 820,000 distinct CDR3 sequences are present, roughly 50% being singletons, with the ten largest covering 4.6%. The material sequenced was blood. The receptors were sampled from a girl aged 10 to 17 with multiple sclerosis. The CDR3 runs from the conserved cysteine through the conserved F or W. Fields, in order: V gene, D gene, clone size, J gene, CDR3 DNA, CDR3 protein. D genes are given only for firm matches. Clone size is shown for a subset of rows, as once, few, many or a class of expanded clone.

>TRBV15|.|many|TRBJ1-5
TGTGCCACCAGCAGAGATATAGGGTTGGGCAATCAGCCCCAGCATTTT
CATSRDIGLGNQPQHF
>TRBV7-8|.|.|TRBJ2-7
TGTGCCAGCAGCTTATCTCGAGTCTACGAGCAGTACTTC
CASSLSRVYEQYF
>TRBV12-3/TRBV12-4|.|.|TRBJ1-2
TGTGCCAGCAGCCATGGACGGACCTGCTATGGCTACACCTTC
CASSHGRTCYGYTF
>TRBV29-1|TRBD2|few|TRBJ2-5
TGCAGCGTTGAAGATGGACTAGCGGGAGGTGCGGCCCAGTACTTC
CSVEDGLAGGAAQYF
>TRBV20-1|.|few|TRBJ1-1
TGCAGTGCACACCCGAAGGGTGAAGCTTTCTTT
CSAHPKGEAFF
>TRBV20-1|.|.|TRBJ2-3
TGCAGTGCTAGAGCGCCCAACCATGGGAATACGCAGTATTTT
CSARAPNHGNTQYF
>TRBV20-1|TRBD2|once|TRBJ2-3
TGCAGTGCTAGTACGGGACTAGCTCGCACAGATACGCAGTATTTT
CSASTGLARTDTQYF
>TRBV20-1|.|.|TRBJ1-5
TGCAGTGCTGTCCCTTGGCCGGATTTGGTCAGGGCCCCTTATCAGCCCCAGCATTTT
CSAVPWPDLVRAPYQPQHF
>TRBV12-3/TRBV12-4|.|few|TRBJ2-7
TGTGCCAGCCAGGGGAGCTCCTACGAGCAGTACTTC
CASQGSSYEQYF
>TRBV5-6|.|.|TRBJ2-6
TGTGCCAGCAGCTTGGCCAGGGCGATCTCTGGGGCCAACGTCCTGACTTTC
CASSLARAISGANVLTF
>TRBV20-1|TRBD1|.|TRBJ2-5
TGCAGTGCAGGACAGGGAAGCAAAGAGACCCAGTACTTC
CSAGQGSKETQYF
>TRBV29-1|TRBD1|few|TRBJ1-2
TGCAGCGTCAAAGGACAGGAGGATGGCTACACCTTC
CSVKGQEDGYTF
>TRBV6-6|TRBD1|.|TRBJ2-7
TGTGCCAGCAGTTCCACAGGGACAGGGGGAGGCGAGCAGTACTTC
CASSSTGTGGGEQYF
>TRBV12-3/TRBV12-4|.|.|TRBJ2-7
TGTGCCAGCAGTTTATCCGGGGGCAGAAGCTCCTACGAGCAGTACTTC
CASSLSGGRSSYEQYF
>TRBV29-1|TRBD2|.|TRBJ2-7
TGCAGCGTTTCTACTAGCGGGAGGAACGAGCAGTACTTC
CSVSTSGRNEQYF
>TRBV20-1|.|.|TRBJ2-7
TGCAGTGCCTCCGCCCTTGGGGACGAGCAGTACTTC
CSASALGDEQYF
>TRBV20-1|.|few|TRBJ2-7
TGCAGTGCTAGGGGGGAATACGAGCAGTACTTC
CSARGEYEQYF
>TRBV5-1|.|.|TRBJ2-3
TGCGCCAGCAGCTTGAGACTGGGCCCTTTAGACACGCAGTATTTT
CASSLRLGPLDTQYF
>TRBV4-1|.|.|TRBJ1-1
TGCGCCAGCAGGGGGCCTTACACTGAAGCTTTCTTT
CASRGPYTEAFF
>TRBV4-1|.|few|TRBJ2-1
TGCGCCAGCAGCCAAGTGTTCGATGAGCAGTTCTTC
CASSQVFDEQFF
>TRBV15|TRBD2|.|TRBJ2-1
TGTGCCACCAGCCACCCCTGGACTAGCGAGACCAACCCCTACAATGAGCAGTTCTTC
CATSHPWTSETNPYNEQFF
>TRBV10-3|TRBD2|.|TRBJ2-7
TGTGCCATCAGTGGGGGACTAGCGGGACACGAGCAGTACTTC
CAISGGLAGHEQYF
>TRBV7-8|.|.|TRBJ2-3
TGTGCCAGCAGCTCCGACCCATCAGATTCGGCAGATACGCAGTATTTT
CASSSDPSDSADTQYF
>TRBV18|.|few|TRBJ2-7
TGTGCCAGCTCACCCAGGGTGTCTAGCACAGATACGCAGTACTTC
CASSPRVSSTDTQYF
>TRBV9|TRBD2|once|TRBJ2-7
TGTGCCAGCAGCGTCGACGCTAGCGGGCCTACCTACGAGCAGTACTTC
CASSVDASGPTYEQYF
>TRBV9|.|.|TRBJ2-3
TGTGCCAGCAGCGATCAAAGAACTGGTACGCAGTATTTT
CASSDQRTGTQYF
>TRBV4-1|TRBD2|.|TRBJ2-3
TGCGCCAGCAGCCAAATCCTAGCGGGAGCAGATACGCAGTATTTT
CASSQILAGADTQYF